The rows below give T cell receptor beta chains drawn from one sample of a study of control samples from healthy donors and cancer patients. Sequencing was performed with immunoSEQ multiplex PCR; in TCRdb, only in-frame clones are kept and a portion is missing. This table has 75,000 to 95,000 clones, over 85% appearing once. Sequenced material: blood. The receptors shown here come from a woman in her thirties in good health. CDR3s include the opening cysteine and the closing phenylalanine or tryptophan.

J | V | CDR3
TRBJ2-7 | TRBV20-1 | CSASYLAGAASYEQYF
TRBJ2-5 | TRBV15 | CATSRDVPTERSETQYF
TRBJ1-2 | TRBV18 | CASSPNREGYTF
TRBJ2-1 | TRBV18 | CASSPQGSYNEQFF
TRBJ2-1 | TRBV29-1 | CSVATLGNEQFF
TRBJ2-5 | TRBV27 | CASSLIPGDQETQYF
TRBJ2-5 | TRBV24-1 | CATSNGQGTGETQYF
TRBJ1-3 | TRBV9 | CASSVQGTNSGNTIYF
TRBJ2-7 | TRBV20-1 | CSASLAGAVYEQYF
TRBJ1-5 | TRBV25-1 | CASSRSIISPQHF
TRBJ2-5 | TRBV5-4 | CASSFYGQETQYF
TRBJ2-3 | TRBV3-1/TRBV3-2 | CASTDTNTDTQYF
TRBJ1-5 | TRBV28 | CASSGRRGFEPQHF
TRBJ1-2 | TRBV5-1 | CASSLGGVGDGYTF